This T cell receptor beta chain emerged from a study of cytomegalovirus exposure and HLA in healthy donors. Study-wide points: That first-cohort TCR clusters tended to co-occur in the approximately 110 validation repertoires was found in a later analysis.

The assay was immunoSEQ multiplex PCR, and TCRdb's table has in-frame clones only and misses some. The sample lists some 90,000 clones, roughly 87% occurring once. This clone has more than one count but fewer than ten. Its cognate antigen is unknown. Because the CDR3's place on the DNA is in doubt, the DNA is left out and the CDR3 is given as listed by TCRdb. The CDR3 is made up of 17 amino acids, end residues included. Germline V gives CDR1 MNHEY, CDR2 SMNVEV (reference sequence). The J gene is TRBJ1-5, the V gene TRBV27; the table's D gene call, TRBD1, was not cross checked with the DNA. The sequence came from a man between 18 and 35 years old in good health and CMV-seropositive. Sequences were obtained from PBMCs. CDR3 loop: CASSTSGQSNSNQPQHF.